The 12 T cell receptor beta chains listed next were all sequenced from one sample in a study of cytomegalovirus exposure and HLA in healthy donors. The PCR employed 60 Vbeta primers together with 13 Jbeta primers. TCRdb's table, derived via immunoSEQ multiplex PCR, lists solely in-frame clones and lacks some. The sample has over 80,000 clones, about four fifths seen once. The source material was PBMCs. The source of these receptors is a man under 40 in good health and CMV-seropositive.

The rearrangement joins TRBV28 to TRBJ1-4; 7 nucleotides line up with TRBD1. V dropped 4 bases and J dropped 0; count of bases not matched to a gene: 2. The germline CDR1 and CDR2 sequences are MDHEN and SYDVKM. The CDR3 loop spans 15 amino acids. CDR3 DNA sequence: TGTGCCAGCAGTTCGGGACAGCCAACTAATGAAAAACTGTTTTTT. Residues: CASSSGQPTNEKLFF. Variable domain in full (rest from reference TRBV28 and TRBJ1-4): DVKVTQSSRYLVKRTGEKVFLECVQDMDHENMFWYRQDPGLGLRLIYFSYDVKMKEKGDIPEGYSVSREKKERFSLILESASTNQTSMYLCASSSGQPTNEKLFFGSGTQLSVL.

The chain joins TRBV6-1 to TRBJ2-3; 10 nucleotides match TRBD2. The CDR3 has 15 residues. Germline CDR1 and CDR2: MNHNS and SASEGT. After removal of 5 bases from V and 4 bases from J, the junction contained 6 bases not matched to a gene. Here the CDR3 DNA reads TGTGCCAGCAGTACAGCGGGAGGGCCAGCAGATACGCAGTATTTT. It codes for CASSTAGGPADTQYF.

J is TRBJ1-1 and V is TRBV30, with a tentative D call TRBD1 (5 bases). V was trimmed by 3 bases and J by 6 bases, leaving 20 bases between them. CDR3 size: 15 residues. Germline assignment: CDR1 GTSNPN and CDR2 SVGIG (reference sequence). CDR3 nucleotides: TGTGCCTGGAGGGACCCCCTCAGGGTATTGGCTGAAGCTTTCTTT. This gives the protein CAWRDPLRVLAEAFF.

The chain has TRBV4-3 and TRBJ1-5; a possible D gene is TRBD1 (6 bases). Germline V gene sequence: CDR1 LGHNA, CDR2 YSLEER. Deletions cut 0 bases from V and 6 bases from J, with 15 bases between. This CDR3 has 16 residues. The CDR3 here is CASSQERGGRTQPQHF. The CDR3, as DNA: TGCGCCAGCAGCCAAGAGCGAGGGGGTCGCACTCAGCCCCAGCATTTT.

The chain combines TRBV5-4 with TRBJ2-5; 8 bases align to TRBD1. The J call may not be correct, given that the DNA end is closer to TRBJ2-7. The germline CDR1 and CDR2 sequences are SGHNT and YYREEE (reference sequence). This CDR3 region has 14 residues. For the CDR3, the DNA is TGTGCCAGCAGCTTGGGAGGGACAGGCTACGAGCAGTACTTC. Translation gives CASSLGGTGYEQYF.

The chain carries TRBV7-2 and TRBJ2-7; possibly TRBD1 for D (6 bases). This CDR3 has 15 residues. Germline loops: CDR1 SGHTA, CDR2 FQGNSA. V was shortened by 5 bases and J by 3 bases, with 17 bases between the two germline ends. The CDR3 reads CASSPGRGRSYEQYF. CDR3 coding DNA: TGTGCCAGCAGCCCAGGAAGGGGGAGAAGCTACGAGCAGTACTTC. Variable domain in full (rest from reference TRBV7-2 and TRBJ2-7): GAGVSQSPSNKVTEKGKDVELRCDPISGHTALYWYRQSLGQGLEFLIYFQGNSAPDKSGLPSDRFSAERTGGSVSTLTIQRTQQEDSAVYLCASSPGRGRSYEQYFGPGTRLTVT.

The J gene is TRBJ2-7, the V gene TRBV19, with D perhaps matching TRBD2 (6 bases). Trimming removed 6 bases at V and 4 bases at J, with 13 bases between. Germline V gives CDR1 LNHDA, CDR2 SQIVND (reference sequence). The CDR3 runs 13 residues. This CDR3 reads CASRFGGDYEQYF. The CDR3 nucleotides read TGTGCCAGTAGATTTGGCGGGGATTACGAGCAGTACTTC.

This clone has a handful of counts. This chain joins TRBV2 and TRBJ2-5, with TRBD1 as a possible D gene (6 bases). The end of the DNA fits TRBJ2-7 better, so the J call may be wrong. The germline gives CDR1 SNHLY, CDR2 FYNNEI. The CDR3 extends over 16 amino acids. The CDR3: CASNANPTGFSYEQYF. DNA for the CDR3: TGTGCCAGCAATGCGAATCCGACAGGTTTCTCCTACGAGCAGTACTTC.

This clone has at least ten counts. V is TRBV4-3 and J is TRBJ1-2, with D perhaps matching TRBD1 (6 bases). CDR1 and CDR2 (germline): LGHNA, YSLEER. Trimming took off 0 bases at V and 8 bases at J, with 16 bases between the two ends. This CDR3 spans 15 amino acids. The CDR3 sequence is CASSQDWGGRRGYTF. The CDR3 DNA reads TGCGCCAGCAGCCAAGATTGGGGGGGGCGCCGGGGCTACACCTTC.

This clone was detected only once. The chain combines TRBV27 with TRBJ2-1, with TRBD2 identical over 7 bases. Germline trimming cut 5 bases from V and 9 bases from J; bases unmatched to any gene: 13. The CDR3 totals 15 residues. Germline CDR1 and CDR2: MNHEY and SMNVEV (reference sequence). CDR3 sequence: CASSPRVTSQPEQFF. CDR3 coding DNA: TGTGCCAGCAGTCCCCGGGTGACTAGCCAGCCTGAGCAGTTCTTC.

V usage is TRBV6-4 and J usage is TRBJ1-1, with 9 bases aligning to TRBD1. CDR3 length equals 17 residues. Losses at the gene ends were 6 bases for V and 3 bases for J; bases not matched to a gene: 14. CDR1 and CDR2 from the germline V gene are MRHNA and SNTAGT. CDR3 in DNA: TGTGCCAGCAGCCCGGGACAGGGAATGTTGAGGGACACTGAAGCTTTCTTT. Protein sequence: CASSPGQGMLRDTEAFF.

There are a few counts of this clone. The chain is built from TRBV19 and TRBJ1-4; the match to TRBD1 covers 7 bases. Germline V gene sequence: CDR1 LNHDA, CDR2 SQIVND (reference sequence). The CDR3 totals 14 residues. Trimming removed 7 bases from V and 5 bases from J; junction bases left unmatched: 7. The CDR3 region is CASTPSQGNEKLFF. As DNA, the CDR3 is TGTGCCAGTACCCCGTCACAGGGGAATGAAAAACTGTTTTTT.